The clone carrying this T cell receptor beta chain was detected only a few times. Its antigen is undetermined. The data were taken from a study of cytomegalovirus exposure and HLA in healthy donors. The PCR was carried out with 60 Vbeta primers and 13 Jbeta primers. Produced via immunoSEQ multiplex PCR; TCRdb's table is partial and in-frame only. In the table there are approximately 170,000 clones, about 62% of which are singletons. Broader study findings: It was shown in a later analysis that HLA-associated TCR beta chains were more clonally expanded than other, equally common chains. The study flagged some 170 TCR beta chains as cytomegalovirus-associated.

Germline V lookup: CDR1 SQVTM, CDR2 ANQGSEA. This CDR3 comprises 13 residues. V gave up 1 base and J gave up 5 bases, with 12 bases separating them. The sequence was obtained from a man aged 40-49 years in good health and CMV-seronegative. The source material was PBMCs. This chain links TRBV29-1 with TRBJ2-7; a possible D gene is TRBD2 (6 bases). CDR3 loop: CSVEGTGGNEQYF. The CDR3 DNA reads TGCAGCGTTGAAGGGACTGGGGGGAACGAGCAGTACTTC.